One and the same sample provided the 27 T cell receptor beta chains below, sequenced in a study of blood T cells in healthy people across ages. Primers used in a second PCR of about 7 to 11 cycles were a sample-barcoded 5' primer and a J-beta primer mix. TCRdb passed the 5' RACE reads through MiXCR, listing each CDR3 protein once. The sample includes hundreds of thousands of distinct CDR3 sequences, roughly 21% of them seen just once. Sequenced material: blood. The receptors were sampled from a man between 65 and 79 years old in good health.

The rearrangement joins TRBV6-5 to TRBJ2-5, with 11 bases lining up with TRBD2. The junction had 2 bases not matched to a gene; V was cut back by 8 bases and J by 0 bases. The germline V gene encodes CDR1 MNHEY and CDR2 SVGAGI. The CDR3 contains 14 residues. CDR3 sequence (DNA): TGTGCCAGCGGGACTAGCGGAAACCAAGAGACCCAGTACTTC. It yields the protein CASGTSGNQETQYF.

This clonotype was seen more than once but under ten times. The chain carries TRBV7-2 and TRBJ2-7; TRBD2 matches 12 bases. CDR1 and CDR2 from the germline V gene are SGHTA and FQGNSA. This CDR3 contains 15 residues. The trim removed 6 bases at V and 4 bases at J, leaving 7 bases unmatched. The CDR3 DNA reads as TGTGCCAGCAGACCAGAGCTAGCGGGAGGGTACGAGCAGTACTTC. As protein: CASRPELAGGYEQYF.

This clonotype was counted only a few times. The gene calls are TRBV3-1 and TRBJ2-1; 10 bases align to TRBD2. Germline values: CDR1 LGHDT, CDR2 YNNKEL (reference sequence). This CDR3 comprises 13 residues. The V and J ends lost 7 bases and 7 bases, in that order; junction bases with no gene match: 4. For the CDR3, the DNA is TGTGCCAGCAAGCGGGAGGGCGGGAATGAGCAGTTCTTC. Translating it yields CASKREGGNEQFF.

This clonotype occurred a few times. The chain uses TRBV29-1 and TRBJ2-1, with 13 bases lining up with TRBD2. V lost 6 bases and J lost 7; bases outside the gene matches: 3. This CDR3 is 13 amino acids long. Germline V gene lookup returns CDR1 SQVTM and CDR2 ANQGSEA. CDR3 protein: CSVRTSGRNEQFF. CDR3 DNA sequence: TGCAGCGTGAGGACTAGCGGGAGAAATGAGCAGTTCTTC.

The V and J genes are TRBV2 and TRBJ2-4, with D unresolved. V was clipped by 1 base and J by 0 bases, with 10 bases between them. The CDR3 is 16 residues long. The germline CDR1 and CDR2 sequences are SNHLY and FYNNEI. CDR3 sequence reads: CASSEGNTLAKNIQYF. In DNA form, the CDR3 reads TGTGCCAGCAGTGAAGGCAATACACTAGCCAAAAACATTCAGTACTTC. The full variable domain, rest sourced from reference TRBV2 and TRBJ2-4, is EPEVTQTPSHQVTQMGQEVILRCVPISNHLYFYWYRQILGQKVEFLVSFYNNEISEKSEIFDDQFSVERPDGSNFTLKIRSTKLEDSAMYFCASSEGNTLAKNIQYFGAGTRLSVL.

Many counts were recorded for this clonotype. The J gene is TRBJ1-1, the V gene TRBV18, with a tentative D call TRBD1 (5 bases). CDR3 length: 11 amino acids. Germline V gene sequence: CDR1 KGHSH, CDR2 LQKENI. V was trimmed by 3 bases and J by 7 bases, leaving 6 bases between them. In DNA, the CDR3 is TGTGCCAGCTCACCCGGGGGTGAAGCTTTCTTT. It translates to CASSPGGEAFF. The whole variable domain, filled in from reference TRBV18 and TRBJ1-1, reads NAGVMQNPRHLVRRRGQEARLRCSPMKGHSHVYWYRQLPEEGLKFMVYLQKENIIDESGMPKERFSAEFPKEGPSILRIQQVVRGDSAAYFCASSPGGEAFFGQGTRLTVV.

In this sample, this clonotype turned up a few times. The chain links TRBV6-1 to TRBJ2-5, with D unresolved. The CDR3 contains 17 residues. Germline V gives CDR1 MNHNS, CDR2 SASEGT. With 11 bases removed from V and 2 bases from J, the gap between germline ends came to 27 bases. The CDR3 coding sequence is TGTGCCCCAAAACACGCCCAGAACCCTAATGGTCAAGAGACCCAGTACTTC. Protein product: CAPKHAQNPNGQETQYF.

This clonotype was picked up a small number of times. The rearrangement joins TRBV20-1 to TRBJ2-2; no clear D. CDR1 is DFQATT, CDR2 SNEGSKA, per germline (reference sequence). Trimming cost V 0 bases and J 7 bases, with 9 bases left between them. This CDR3 contains 13 residues. The CDR3 loop reads CSARDPYGGELFF. The CDR3 bases are TGCAGTGCTAGAGATCCTTACGGCGGGGAGCTGTTTTTT.

The J gene is TRBJ2-1, the V gene TRBV6-2 or TRBV6-3, with D perhaps TRBD2 (6 bases). The germline CDR1 and CDR2 sequences are MNHEY and SVGEGT. V lost 6 bases to trimming and J lost 3 bases, with 21 bases between them. CDR3 size: 17 residues. The CDR3 DNA reads TGTGCCAGCAGCCCCGGCCCCTTCCGGGGGAACTACAATGAGCAGTTCTTC. It specifies CASSPGPFRGNYNEQFF.

The CDR3, as DNA: TGTGCCAGCAGTTTCGGCGCGAACACCGGGGAGCTGTTTTTT. It codes for CASSFGANTGELFF. V usage is TRBV28 and J usage is TRBJ2-2, with D uncertain. Germline CDR1 and CDR2: MDHEN and SYDVKM. This CDR3 has 14 residues. V was clipped by 3 bases and J by 0 bases, with 5 bases between them.

The chain has TRBV5-1 and TRBJ1-5; 7 nucleotides align to TRBD1. Germline lookup yields CDR1 SGHRS and CDR2 YFSETQ. V shed 4 bases, J shed 2 bases, and the junction held 12 bases outside the gene matches. CDR3 length equals 17 residues. In DNA, the CDR3 is TGCGCCAGCAGCCCTAACCCAGACAGGGTAGGCAATCAGCCCCAGCATTTT. It yields the protein CASSPNPDRVGNQPQHF.

This clonotype was counted only a few times. The rearrangement links TRBV7-2 to TRBJ1-5; D is perhaps TRBD1 (6 bases). The CDR3 extends over 13 amino acids. V gave up 5 bases and J gave up 4 bases, with 9 bases separating them. Germline V gene lookup returns CDR1 SGHTA and CDR2 FQGNSA. This CDR3 reads CASSLRGNQPQHF. DNA of the CDR3: TGTGCCAGCAGCCTGAGGGGGAATCAGCCCCAGCATTTT. Full variable domain (rest looked up from reference TRBV7-2 and TRBJ1-5): GAGVSQSPSNKVTEKGKDVELRCDPISGHTALYWYRQSLGQGLEFLIYFQGNSAPDKSGLPSDRFSAERTGGSVSTLTIQRTQQEDSAVYLCASSLRGNQPQHFGDGTRLSIL.

This rearrangement joins TRBV7-3 to TRBJ2-1, with 9 bases that match TRBD1. Unmatched junction bases numbered 10, after V lost 4 bases and J lost 3 bases. Germline CDR1 is SGHTA and CDR2 is FQGTGA. The CDR3 length is 17 residues. This chain's CDR3 is CASSSTGTGNLYNEQFF. Written as DNA, the CDR3 is TGTGCCAGCAGCTCCACCGGGACAGGGAACCTCTACAATGAGCAGTTCTTC.

The chain carries TRBV7-6 and TRBJ2-5; D is undetermined. The DNA end favors TRBJ2-1, so the J call may be wrong. The CDR3 covers 14 residues. The germline CDR1 and CDR2 sequences are SGHVS and FNYEAQ. The CDR3 spells CASSSLPTKEEQFF. The CDR3 DNA follows: TGTGCCAGCAGCTCGCTTCCAACCAAGGAAGAGCAGTTCTTC.

A few counts support this clonotype. The chain carries TRBV7-9 and TRBJ2-5, with D possibly being TRBD2 (9 bases). Germline assignment: CDR1 SEHNR and CDR2 FQNEAQ (reference sequence). This CDR3 has 17 amino acids. Between the trimmed V and J ends, which lost 10 bases and 2 bases, there was a span of 26 bases. CDR3 protein: CAMTTGGRAGGQETQYF. The CDR3 nucleotides are TGTGCCATGACAACAGGGGGTAGAGCGGGAGGACAAGAGACCCAGTACTTC.

This clonotype was recorded a few times. The CDR3 nucleotides are TGCGCCAGCAGACTACAGGGGATTGACACTGAAGCTTTCTTT. It yields the protein CASRLQGIDTEAFF. V is TRBV5-1 and J is TRBJ1-1, with 7 positions matching TRBD1. V trimming: 5 bases; J trimming: 3 bases; junction bases outside the gene matches: 7. Looked up from germline, CDR1 is SGHRS and CDR2 is YFSETQ. The CDR3 is 14 amino acids.

In this sample, this clonotype turned up a few times. Its ends do not fully match the called genes, so a read error is possible. The V gene is TRBV19, the J gene TRBJ2-5; the D is unclear. The CDR3 has 13 amino acids. Germline assignment: CDR1 LNHDA and CDR2 SQIVND (reference sequence). The CDR3 DNA reads TGCGCCAGTAGCATGGGAAGGACAGAGACCCAGTACTTC. It translates to CASSMGRTETQYF.

The rearrangement uses TRBV3-1 and TRBJ1-2; D remains unclear. The germline gives CDR1 LGHDT, CDR2 YNNKEL (reference sequence). This CDR3 comprises 14 residues. V shed 4 bases and J shed 4 bases, with 13 bases lying between them. The CDR3 loop reads CASSPGREGYGYTF. The CDR3 DNA reads as TGTGCCAGCAGCCCCGGACGGGAAGGCTATGGCTACACCTTC. Full variable domain (outside the CDR3, taken from reference TRBV3-1 and TRBJ1-2): DTAVSQTPKYLVTQMGNDKSIKCEQNLGHDTMYWYKQDSKKFLKIMFSYNNKELIINETVPNRFSPKSPDKAHLNLHINSLELGDSAVYFCASSPGREGYGYTFGSGTRLTVV.

The rearrangement links TRBV27 to TRBJ1-5, with D perhaps TRBD1 (6 bases). Trimming removed 2 bases from V and 1 base from J, with 15 bases in between. The CDR3 totals 17 residues. CDR1 is MNHEY and CDR2 is SMNVEV in the germline V gene (reference sequence). The CDR3 loop is CASSLARGQGSNQPQHF. The CDR3 region has the DNA TGTGCCAGCAGTTTAGCTCGGGGGCAGGGGAGCAATCAGCCCCAGCATTTT.

V gene TRBV11-2 combines with J gene TRBJ2-7; the D is unclear. Trimming shortened V by 1 base and J by 0 bases, and 13 bases separated the two germline ends. Germline V CDR1 and CDR2: SGHAT, FQNNGV. The CDR3 extends over 16 amino acids. CDR3 sequence reads: CASSLGSNYFSYEQYF. The CDR3 bases are TGTGCCAGCAGCTTAGGGTCAAATTACTTCTCCTACGAGCAGTACTTC.

The chain combines TRBV5-1 with TRBJ2-7; 7 bases align to TRBD1. Germline CDR1 and CDR2: SGHRS and YFSETQ. The V gene end was trimmed by 4 bases and the J gene end by 7 bases; junction bases not matched to a gene: 5. This CDR3 is built from 12 residues. Here the CDR3 reads CASSKTGFEQYF. Written as DNA, the CDR3 is TGCGCCAGCAGCAAGACAGGGTTTGAGCAGTACTTC.

This clonotype was seen many times. V usage is TRBV6-1 and J usage is TRBJ2-2, with 7 nucleotides matching TRBD1. Trimming took 4 bases from V and 0 from J; bases not matched to a gene: 2. The CDR3 totals 15 residues. CDR1 and CDR2 (germline): MNHNS, SASEGT. CDR3 nucleotide sequence: TGTGCCAGCAGTGTGGGGACAGCGAACACCGGGGAGCTGTTTTTT. Translation: CASSVGTANTGELFF.

The chain's CDR3 is CASSFNRGQQETQYF. DNA for the CDR3: TGTGCCAGCAGTTTTAACAGGGGGCAGCAAGAGACCCAGTACTTC. This rearrangement joins TRBV28 to TRBJ2-5; TRBD1 matches 9 bases. V dropped 3 bases and J dropped 2; count of bases not matched to a gene: 4. This CDR3 has 15 residues. Per germline, CDR1 MDHEN and CDR2 SYDVKM.

In this sample, this clonotype turned up a few times. The chain links TRBV7-8 to TRBJ2-7; 7 bases align to TRBD1. This CDR3 comprises 16 residues. Germline loops: CDR1 SGHVS, CDR2 FQNEAQ. V lost 1 base, J lost 3 bases, and 9 bases stayed unmatched. DNA of the CDR3: TGTGCCAGCAGCTTAGTCGGACTCCGGGACAGCTACGAGCAGTACTTC. Residues: CASSLVGLRDSYEQYF.

This clonotype was picked up a small number of times. The chain joins TRBV5-6 to TRBJ2-5, with D maybe TRBD2 (6 bases). The V gene's germline CDR1 is SGHDT and CDR2 YYEEEE. V was pared by 1 base and J by 2 bases, with 9 bases between. The CDR3 contains 14 residues. The CDR3 spells CASSLRREQETQYF. For the CDR3, the DNA is TGTGCCAGCAGCTTGAGGCGGGAACAAGAGACCCAGTACTTC.

This clonotype was observed a few times. The chain uses TRBV4-1 and TRBJ1-5; the match to TRBD1 covers 8 bases. This CDR3 is 16 amino acids long. The ends lost 0 bases at V and 0 bases at J; junction bases unmatched: 1. Germline-derived CDR1 and CDR2 are MGHRA and YSYEKL. The CDR3 sequence: CASSQEGQASNQPQHF. The CDR3, as DNA: TGCGCCAGCAGCCAAGAGGGACAGGCTAGCAATCAGCCCCAGCATTTT.

The rearrangement joins TRBV6-1 to TRBJ2-6, with D unclear. The ends were cut back, 6 bases at V and 2 bases at J, with 5 bases in the middle. The CDR3 is 13 residues long. CDR1 is MNHNS, CDR2 SASEGT, per germline. This CDR3 reads CASRTPGANVLTF. CDR3 nucleotide sequence: TGTGCCAGCAGGACGCCTGGGGCCAACGTCCTGACTTTC.